The 29 T cell receptor beta chains given below trace back to one sample, sequenced in a study of blood T cell repertoires in COVID-19. Here immunoSEQ multiplex PCR was the method, and the copy in TCRdb shows in-frame clones only, minus some. The sample records about 250,000 clones, almost 85% being singletons. Sequenced: PBMCs or T cells enriched from blood (not recorded which). These TCRs come from a woman in her 50s with acute COVID-19.

The chain employs TRBV10-1 and TRBJ1-2; TRBD1 might be the D (5 bases). The germline gives CDR1 WNHNN, CDR2 SYGVQD (reference sequence). This CDR3 has 17 residues. V shed 11 bases and J shed 4 bases, with 29 bases lying between them. CDR3 nucleotide sequence: TGCGCCTGCCACAGGACAAGCGGGGGAAAAGGGCCCTATGGCTACACCTTC. Encoded protein: CACHRTSGGKGPYGYTF.

CDR3 residues: CAWSVPREADTQYF. CDR3 DNA sequence: TGTGCCTGGAGTGTACCCCGGGAGGCCGATACGCAGTATTTT. The V gene is TRBV30, the J gene TRBJ2-3; 7 bases are shared with TRBD2. Germline CDR1 reads GTSNPN; CDR2 reads SVGIG (reference sequence). After removal of 0 bases from V and 6 bases from J, the junction contained 6 bases not matched to a gene. The CDR3 consists of 14 residues.

The CDR3 DNA reads as TGTGCCAGGTGCGAGCGGGCCTACAATGAGCAGTTCTTC. It yields the protein CARCERAYNEQFF. The chain recombines TRBV7-4 with TRBJ2-1, with D possibly TRBD2 on 6 matching bases. V was cut by 9 bases and J by 2 bases, with 11 bases left in between. Per germline, CDR1 SGHVT and CDR2 SQSDAQ. CDR3 size: 13 residues.

This chain connects TRBV30 to TRBJ2-3; 11 positions agree with TRBD2. Germline V CDR1 and CDR2: GTSNPN, SVGIG (reference sequence). The J segment lost 2 bases and the V segment lost 0 bases, leaving 7 bases of the junction unmatched. The CDR3 spans 17 residues. The chain's CDR3 is CAWSVFRLAGITDTQYF. CDR3 bases: TGTGCCTGGAGTGTCTTTCGACTAGCGGGAATCACAGATACGCAGTATTTT.

The V and J genes are TRBV5-1 and TRBJ1-4; D is unresolved. V was pared by 4 bases and J by 0 bases, with 7 bases between. There are 14 residues in the CDR3. The germline V gene has CDR1 SGHRS and CDR2 YFSETQ. The CDR3 spells CASSADSTNEKLFF. The CDR3 DNA reads TGCGCCAGCAGCGCAGACTCAACTAATGAAAAACTGTTTTTT.

In regard to this clone: This sample includes further DNA sequences coding for the same CDR3. This sequence joins TRBV19 and TRBJ1-1, with 8 bases fitting TRBD1. Germline V gene lookup returns CDR1 LNHDA and CDR2 SQIVND (reference sequence). The length of the CDR3 is 13 residues. V lost 5 bases and J lost 8; bases outside the gene matches: 7. Written as DNA, the CDR3 is TGTGCCAGTAGTTCGGGACAGGCGACGGAAGCTTTCTTT. Translated, it gives CASSSGQATEAFF.

J is TRBJ1-2 and V is TRBV5-1, with a weak D call TRBD1 (6 bases). The CDR3 is 15 residues long. The germline V and J ends were trimmed by 2 bases and 11 bases, with 22 bases remaining between them. The V gene's germline CDR1 is SGHRS and CDR2 YFSETQ. The DNA for the CDR3 is TGCGCCAGCAGCTTCGGGCGGACAGAGCGTTCGTCATACACCTTC. This gives the protein CASSFGRTERSSYTF.

The chain is built from TRBV9 and TRBJ1-2; 7 nucleotides line up with TRBD1. The V gene end was trimmed by 1 base and the J gene end by 7 bases; junction bases not matched to a gene: 10. CDR1 and CDR2 from the germline V gene are SGDLS and YYNGEE. The CDR3 runs 15 residues. The CDR3 bases are TGTGCCAGCAGCGTAACAGGGGCCAAACCCTCTGGCTACACCTTC. It specifies CASSVTGAKPSGYTF.

V usage is TRBV10-1 and J usage is TRBJ1-1, with 7 bases lining up with TRBD1. The trim removed 0 bases at V and 0 bases at J, leaving 7 bases unmatched. CDR1 is WNHNN and CDR2 is SYGVQD in the germline V gene (reference sequence). The CDR3 runs 17 residues. CDR3 in DNA: TGCGCCAGCAGTGAGTCCGTAGGGGGCCCTCTGAACACTGAAGCTTTCTTT. Protein: CASSESVGGPLNTEAFF.

In nucleotides, the CDR3 is TGTGCCAGCAGCTTTGGAGTCCAAGAGACCCAGTACTTC. Encoded protein: CASSFGVQETQYF. This chain links TRBV13 with TRBJ2-5; D is unresolved. In germline, CDR1 is PRHDT, CDR2 FYEKMQ (reference sequence). V was cut by 3 bases and J by 1 base, with 6 bases left in between. There are 13 residues in the CDR3.

This clone was seen a handful of times. The chain couples TRBV6-6 to TRBJ2-1; tentative D call: TRBD1 (6 bases). The length of the CDR3 is 15 residues. Trimming removed 4 bases at V and 3 bases at J, with 13 bases between. The germline gives CDR1 MNHNY, CDR2 SVGAGI (reference sequence). CDR3 nucleotide sequence: TGTGCCAGCAGTTTCCCCGGGACATACTACAATGAGCAGTTCTTC. Its translation is CASSFPGTYYNEQFF.

The chain links TRBV30 to TRBJ1-1; 7 nucleotides agree with TRBD1. Looked up from germline, CDR1 is GTSNPN and CDR2 is SVGIG (reference sequence). The CDR3 length is 17 residues. V lost 3 bases, J lost 4 bases, and 17 bases stayed unmatched. The DNA for the CDR3 is TGTGCCTGGAGCGCAAGGCTGCCGGGACAGAGAATCACTGAAGCTTTCTTT. Translating gives CAWSARLPGQRITEAFF.

This clone appeared a single time. The V call is TRBV4-1, the J call TRBJ1-6; D perhaps matches TRBD1 (6 bases). CDR3 length equals 17 residues. V lost 5 bases and J 0 bases, leaving 14 bases between the germline ends. Germline V lookup: CDR1 MGHRA, CDR2 YSYEKL. CDR3 protein: CASSDRTSSSYNSPLHF. The CDR3, as DNA: TGCGCCAGCAGCGACAGGACTTCGAGCTCCTATAATTCACCCCTCCACTTT.

The V call is TRBV29-1, the J call TRBJ1-5; D gene unclear. Germline CDR1 SQVTM, CDR2 ANQGSEA. V was shortened by 0 bases and J by 7 bases, with 7 bases between the two germline ends. The CDR3 length is 12 residues. CDR3 DNA sequence: TGCAGCGTTGAAGACCCGGGGCAGCCCCAGCATTTT. This gives the protein CSVEDPGQPQHF.

This clone was detected only a few times. CDR3: CASSSYLGNTIYF. Here the CDR3 DNA reads TGTGCCAGCAGTTCTTACTTGGGAAACACCATATATTTT. This chain links TRBV12-3 or TRBV12-4 with TRBJ1-3; D is uncertain. The CDR3 runs to 13 residues. Trimming removed 4 bases at V and 4 bases at J, with 8 bases between.

This chain connects TRBV9 to TRBJ1-1; D call uncertain. The germline V and J ends were trimmed by 0 bases and 1 base, with 7 bases remaining between them. This CDR3 contains 14 residues. Germline V gene lookup returns CDR1 SGDLS and CDR2 YYNGEE. CDR3 DNA sequence: TGTGCCAGCAGCGTAGTCGGGTCGAACACTGAAGCTTTCTTT. As protein: CASSVVGSNTEAFF.

J is TRBJ2-7 and V is TRBV2; D call uncertain. The CDR3 is 14 residues long. Trimming took 6 bases from V and 2 from J, leaving 14 bases between them. Germline CDR1 is SNHLY and CDR2 is FYNNEI. CDR3 sequence: CASRRNLVAYEQYF. For the CDR3, the DNA is TGTGCCAGCAGGCGGAACCTAGTGGCCTACGAGCAGTACTTC.

The genes are TRBV18 and TRBJ2-3, with 11 bases aligning to TRBD2. CDR1 and CDR2 from the germline V gene are KGHSH and LQKENI. The CDR3 is made up of 15 amino acids. The V and J ends lost 4 bases and 3 bases, in that order; junction bases with no gene match: 3. CDR3 protein: CASSQASGGTDTQYF. Here the CDR3 DNA reads TGTGCCAGCTCACAAGCTAGCGGGGGGACAGATACGCAGTATTTT.

The chain is built from TRBV2 and TRBJ1-5; 7 nucleotides line up with TRBD1. The germline CDR1 and CDR2 sequences are SNHLY and FYNNEI. The CDR3 extends over 13 amino acids. V was clipped by 6 bases and J by 5 bases; unmatched bases: 4. CDR3 coding DNA: TGTGCCAGCAGCAGGGACAGCTATCAGCCCCAGCATTTT. Protein: CASSRDSYQPQHF.

The chain uses TRBV7-2 and TRBJ2-3; 8 nucleotides align to TRBD2. Germline CDR1 and CDR2: SGHTA and FQGNSA. This CDR3 is built from 14 residues. The J segment lost 5 bases and the V segment lost 5 bases, leaving 6 bases of the junction unmatched. The CDR3 coding sequence is TGTGCCAGCAGCCCAGGACTAGCAAGAGATACGCAGTATTTT. Translating gives CASSPGLARDTQYF. Full variable domain (remainder filled in from reference TRBV7-2 and TRBJ2-3): GAGVSQSPSNKVTEKGKDVELRCDPISGHTALYWYRQSLGQGLEFLIYFQGNSAPDKSGLPSDRFSAERTGGSVSTLTIQRTQQEDSAVYLCASSPGLARDTQYFGPGTRLTVL.

The chain is built from TRBV7-9 and TRBJ1-5; no definite D call. Germline values: CDR1 SEHNR, CDR2 FQNEAQ (reference sequence). The CDR3 is 13 amino acids. V was clipped by 6 bases and J by 7 bases, with 13 bases between them. In DNA form, the CDR3 reads TGTGCCAGCAGTCCCGACGGGAGGCAGCCCCAGCATTTT. It translates to CASSPDGRQPQHF.

V is TRBV7-2 and J is TRBJ2-3, with D possibly being TRBD2 (5 bases). Per the germline V gene, CDR1 is SGHTA and CDR2 is FQGNSA. V was pared by 2 bases and J by 5 bases, with 14 bases between. This CDR3 is built from 15 residues. For the CDR3, the DNA is TGTGCCAGCAGCTTATATAGAGGGCGGAGAGATACGCAGTATTTT. This translates into CASSLYRGRRDTQYF.

V and J are TRBV5-6 and TRBJ1-2, with 9 bases aligning to TRBD1. Germline values: CDR1 SGHDT, CDR2 YYEEEE. J was trimmed by 4 bases and V by 5 bases; bases with no gene match: 9. The CDR3 length is 15 residues. The DNA of the CDR3 is TGTGCCAGCAGGTCCAGGGGACAGGGAAGCTATGGCTACACCTTC. Translated: CASRSRGQGSYGYTF.

The J gene is TRBJ2-1, the V gene TRBV11-2; the D gene is possibly TRBD2 (6 bases). The CDR3 is made up of 14 amino acids. Trimming took off 5 bases at V and 4 bases at J, with 12 bases between the two ends. Germline V gene lookup returns CDR1 SGHAT and CDR2 FQNNGV. The CDR3 sequence: CASSPRGFYNEQFF. In nucleotides, the CDR3 is TGTGCCAGCAGCCCCCGGGGGTTTTACAATGAGCAGTTCTTC.

The chain has TRBV19 and TRBJ1-4, with 10 bases that match TRBD1. The CDR3 length is 17 residues. V was pared by 1 base and J by 3 bases, with 5 bases of the junction left unmatched. Germline V lookup: CDR1 LNHDA, CDR2 SQIVND (reference sequence). The CDR3 protein is CASSIGDRGLANEKLFF. CDR3 DNA sequence: TGTGCCAGTAGTATAGGTGACAGGGGGCTCGCTAATGAAAAACTGTTTTTT.

This clone was seen a few times. The chain combines TRBV18 with TRBJ2-7, with D perhaps matching TRBD1 (5 bases). V was trimmed by 10 bases and J by 6 bases, leaving 16 bases between them. CDR1 KGHSH and CDR2 LQKENI come from the germline V gene. The CDR3 totals 12 residues. The CDR3 protein is CATSEQGSEQYF. The CDR3 DNA follows: TGTGCCACCTCGGAGCAGGGTTCCGAGCAGTACTTC.

V gene TRBV6-5 combines with J gene TRBJ2-7; 7 bases align to TRBD1. The CDR3 sequence is 14 residues long. CDR1 is MNHEY and CDR2 is SVGAGI in the germline V gene. The trim removed 5 bases at V and 3 bases at J, leaving 7 bases unmatched. The CDR3 reads CASSPLTGRYEQYF. CDR3 nucleotides: TGTGCCAGCAGTCCATTGACAGGGCGCTACGAGCAGTACTTC.

Only one count was recorded for this clone. V and J are TRBV20-1 and TRBJ2-5, with 13 bases identical to TRBD2. This CDR3 has 17 residues. Germline CDR1 is DFQATT and CDR2 is SNEGSKA (reference sequence). V trimming: 4 bases; J trimming: 5 bases; junction bases outside the gene matches: 13. CDR3 residues: CSATDPGLAGLGETQYF. Written as DNA, the CDR3 is TGCAGTGCTACTGACCCGGGACTAGCGGGATTGGGCGAGACCCAGTACTTC.

The chain has TRBV7-9 and TRBJ1-5; tentative D call: TRBD1 (5 bases). The CDR3 runs to 16 residues. Germline V gene data show CDR1 as SEHNR and CDR2 as FQNEAQ (reference sequence). Trimming cost V 1 base and J 5 bases, with 15 bases left between them. The CDR3 DNA reads as TGTGCCAGCAGCTTAGGCACAGGAAGGGGCCATCAGCCCCAGCATTTT. Translating it yields CASSLGTGRGHQPQHF.